This T cell receptor beta chain was sequenced during a study of T cells after somatic rescue of genetic block. V lost 4 bases, J lost 2 bases, and 4 bases stayed unmatched. There are 14 residues in the CDR3. Germline CDR1 is SGHKS and CDR2 is YYEKEE (reference sequence). Assay used: immunoSEQ multiplex PCR; TCRdb lists only in-frame clones, some missing. The sample contains around 67,000 clones, roughly 88% of which appear only once. The clonotype originates from a young man. The rearrangement uses TRBV5-5 and TRBJ2-7; 9 bases fit TRBD1. Sequenced sample: peripheral blood mononuclear cells (PBMCs). The CDR3 coding sequence is TGTGCCAGCAGCCTTCGGGACAGGGCCTACGAGCAGTACTTC. Amino acids: CASSLRDRAYEQYF.